The entry below gives a single T cell receptor beta chain sequence along with its context. Time point described: patch test 2, 6 weeks after DPC sensitization. Treatment described: therapeutic diphenylcyclopropenone sensitization with weekly scalp DPC. Blood collection took place prior to placing each patch test. Each donor was an alopecia patient between 18 and 70 years of age who qualified for DPC. Someone pulled total RNA out of unfractionated whole blood. The data belong to a study of human T cells and chemical hapten exposure. The V end lost 7 bases, the J end lost 1 base, and 11 bases lay between the germline ends. The CDR3 consists of 15 residues. In the library, unique molecular identifiers were attached to individual cDNA molecules. A single record per CDR3 protein comes from TCRdb applying MiXCR to the RACE reads. This table has 120,000 to 150,000 distinct CDR3 sequences, approximately 10% appearing once.

The chain is built from TRBV12-3 or TRBV12-4 and TRBJ2-6; the D is unclear. The starting material was whole blood, obtained in connection with sensitization to the hapten diphenylcyclopropenone (DPC). The origin of this receptor is a woman aged 45-65 years with alopecia areata. Some clones in this sample may be carry-over from other donors' samples. For the CDR3, the DNA is TGTGCCAGCACCCCCTACGGATCTGGGGCCAACGTCCTGACTTTC. Translating it yields CASTPYGSGANVLTF.